Listed here are 13 T cell receptor beta chains from one sample, sequenced in a study of graft-versus-host responses after intestinal transplantation. Their recognized antigens are unknown. Repertoires were generated with immunoSEQ multiplex PCR, while TCRdb's copy carries only in-frame clones and drops some. The table records some 110,000 clones, approximately 84% of them present only once. Sequencing was performed on unstimulated CD4+ T cells sorted from spleen or lymph node cells, taken before intestinal transplant. The receptor source for this set is a human donor who received an intestinal transplant.

The chain combines TRBV5-1 with TRBJ1-4, with D perhaps TRBD1 (5 bases). Germline V gene sequence: CDR1 SGHRS, CDR2 YFSETQ. Trimming removed 0 bases at V and 5 bases at J, with 8 bases between. This CDR3 has 14 residues. CDR3 in amino acids: CASSLETENEKLFF. CDR3 in DNA: TGCGCCAGCAGCTTGGAGACAGAAAATGAAAAACTGTTTTTT.

The chain has TRBV13 and TRBJ2-1, with D unresolved. This CDR3 contains 11 residues. Trimming left V 5 bases short and J 7 bases short, with 6 bases between. Per the germline V gene, CDR1 is PRHDT and CDR2 is FYEKMQ (reference sequence). The CDR3 protein is CASSLINEQFF. CDR3 nucleotides: TGTGCCAGCAGCCTAATAAATGAGCAGTTCTTC.

The chain carries TRBV6-4 and TRBJ1-6, with TRBD1 identical over 7 bases. J gave up 0 bases and V 2 bases, and 10 bases lay outside the gene matches. This CDR3 is built from 19 residues. CDR1 and CDR2 (germline): MRHNA, SNTAGT. In nucleotides, the CDR3 is TGTGCCAGCAGTGACGGGGGGGGACAGTCAAGCTCCTATAATTCACCCCTCCACTTT. Protein product: CASSDGGGQSSSYNSPLHF.

This chain joins TRBV7-9 and TRBJ2-1, with D uncertain. The CDR3 is 13 residues long. With 2 bases removed from V and 6 bases from J, the gap between germline ends came to 8 bases. Germline V gene sequence: CDR1 SEHNR, CDR2 FQNEAQ (reference sequence). The CDR3 loop reads CASSLLQLNEQFF. The CDR3 nucleotides read TGTGCCAGCAGCTTACTACAGCTCAATGAGCAGTTCTTC. The entire variable domain, with the rest obtained from reference TRBV7-9 and TRBJ2-1, is as follows: DTGVSQNPRHKITKRGQNVTFRCDPISEHNRLYWYRQTLGQGPEFLTYFQNEAQLEKSRLLSDRFSAERPKGSFSTLEIQRTEQGDSAMYLCASSLLQLNEQFFGPGTRLTVL.

The CDR3 here is CASSSGGYYEQYF. For the CDR3, the DNA is TGCGCCAGCAGCTCGGGGGGGTATTACGAGCAGTACTTC. V is TRBV5-1 and J is TRBJ2-7; 8 bases fit TRBD2. This CDR3 spans 13 amino acids. Germline CDR1 is SGHRS and CDR2 is YFSETQ. V was clipped by 3 bases and J by 4 bases; unmatched bases: 3.

The chain employs TRBV5-4 and TRBJ2-3, with TRBD1 matching over 9 bases. Germline lookup yields CDR1 SGHNT and CDR2 YYREEE (reference sequence). Trimming removed 5 bases from V and 0 bases from J; junction bases left unmatched: 4. This CDR3 comprises 15 residues. This CDR3 reads CASRQDRGSTDTQYF. DNA for the CDR3: TGTGCCAGCAGACAGGACAGGGGAAGCACAGATACGCAGTATTTT.

V and J are TRBV6-5 and TRBJ2-5; TRBD2 agrees at 15 bases. Germline-derived CDR1 and CDR2 are MNHEY and SVGAGI. The CDR3 is made up of 14 amino acids. Germline trimming cut 7 bases from V and 5 bases from J; bases unmatched to any gene: 2. CDR3 protein: CASTGTSGGETQYF. In nucleotides, the CDR3 is TGTGCCAGCACCGGGACTAGCGGGGGGGAGACCCAGTACTTC.

V and J are TRBV28 and TRBJ2-2; tentatively, D is TRBD1 (5 bases). Germline V gives CDR1 MDHEN, CDR2 SYDVKM. V lost 2 bases, J lost 6 bases, and 13 bases lay in between. The CDR3 loop spans 15 amino acids. The DNA of the CDR3 is TGTGCCAGCAGTTTAATGGCTAGGGGATCCGGGGAGCTGTTTTTT. Amino acid sequence: CASSLMARGSGELFF.

In its sample, this clone was seen once. This chain connects TRBV6-5 to TRBJ1-2, with D possibly being TRBD1 (5 bases). The ends were cut back, 6 bases at V and 1 base at J, with 12 bases in the middle. The length of the CDR3 is 14 residues. CDR1 and CDR2 from the germline V gene are MNHEY and SVGAGI. The CDR3 nucleotides read TGTGCCAGCAGCACCCAACAGGTTAACTATGGCTACACCTTC. Translated, it gives CASSTQQVNYGYTF.

The chain uses TRBV6-1 and TRBJ1-2; 9 bases line up with TRBD1. V lost 1 base and J lost 7; bases outside the gene matches: 1. CDR3 size: 13 residues. Germline V lookup: CDR1 MNHNS, CDR2 SASEGT. The CDR3 region has the DNA TGTGCCAGCAGTGAAGGGACAGGGGTTGGCTACACCTTC. As protein: CASSEGTGVGYTF.

The CDR3, as DNA: TGTGCCAGCAGCGCCCGAGGCGGGGCCAGGGGGACCCAGTACTTC. Translated: CASSARGGARGTQYF. The chain recombines TRBV27 with TRBJ2-5; D may correspond to TRBD1 or TRBD2 (6 bases each). Trimming removed 6 bases at V and 7 bases at J, with 21 bases between. The CDR3 covers 15 residues. Germline lookup yields CDR1 MNHEY and CDR2 SMNVEV (reference sequence).

For this clone: The sample carries other DNA sequences with the same CDR3. The chain employs TRBV27 and TRBJ1-2, with D perhaps matching TRBD1 (5 bases). The germline CDR1 and CDR2 sequences are MNHEY and SMNVEV (reference sequence). Trimming removed 8 bases from V and 4 bases from J, with 20 bases in between. The length of the CDR3 is 15 residues. DNA of the CDR3: TGTGCCAGCTCACCTCGGCAGGGTGCCCTCTATGGCTACACCTTC. It is translated as CASSPRQGALYGYTF.

The chain carries TRBV7-6 and TRBJ2-3; D might be TRBD2 (8 bases). This CDR3 is 20 amino acids long. Trimming cost V 2 bases and J 4 bases, with 28 bases left between them. Germline values: CDR1 SGHVS, CDR2 FNYEAQ. The CDR3 DNA follows: TGTGCCAGCAGCTTATCGACAGGGAGAGGGAGCGGGGGTTTCCCAGATACGCAGTATTTT. Protein: CASSLSTGRGSGGFPDTQYF. Drawing the rest from reference TRBV7-6 and TRBJ2-3, the complete variable domain is GAGVSQSPRYKVTKRGQDVALRCDPISGHVSLYWYRQALGQGPEFLTYFNYEAQQDKSGLPNDRFSAERPEGSISTLTIQRTEQRDSAMYRCASSLSTGRGSGGFPDTQYFGPGTRLTVL.